This is a list of T cell receptor beta chains from one sample in a study of CD4+ T cells in melanoma. Libraries were prepared by immunoSEQ multiplex PCR; TCRdb keeps only in-frame clonotypes and omits some of them. The data contain over 130,000 clones, nearly 95% of them singletons. The receptor set was obtained from a human donor with melanoma. CDR3s include the opening cysteine and the closing phenylalanine or tryptophan. The D gene is left open where the match is weak. Some rows have no size entry. The others give once, few or many, or a class for an expanded clone.

size: NA
D: TRBD1
length: 15
V: TRBV5-4
J: TRBJ2-7
CDR3: CASSLGQGSSYEQYF
DNA: TGTGCCAGCAGCCTGGGACAGGGTAGTTCCTACGAGCAGTACTTC

size: NA
D: NA
length: 14
V: TRBV6-6
J: TRBJ1-5
CDR3: CASSRRRTYQPQHF
DNA: TGTGCCAGCAGTCGCCGCAGAACATATCAGCCCCAGCATTTT

size: NA
D: NA
length: 13
V: TRBV11-2
J: TRBJ2-5
CDR3: CASSGGIQETQYF
DNA: TGTGCCAGCAGCGGCGGGATTCAAGAGACCCAGTACTTC

size: NA
D: TRBD1
length: 18
V: TRBV18
J: TRBJ1-3
CDR3: CASSPMGDRVSSGNTIYF
DNA: TGTGCCAGCTCACCAATGGGGGACAGGGTCAGCTCTGGAAACACCATATATTTT

size: NA
D: NA
length: 16
V: TRBV18
J: TRBJ2-2
CDR3: CASSPPGWQNTGELFF
DNA: TGTGCCAGCTCACCACCGGGTTGGCAGAACACCGGGGAGCTGTTTTTT

size: NA
D: NA
length: 13
V: TRBV19
J: TRBJ1-5
CDR3: CASSGTMYQPQHF
DNA: TGTGCCAGCTCGGGTACCATGTATCAGCCCCAGCATTTT

size: NA
D: NA
length: 15
V: TRBV6-5
J: TRBJ1-1
CDR3: CASSFGTLTNTEAFF
DNA: TGTGCCAGCAGCTTCGGGACTTTAACGAACACTGAAGCTTTCTTT

size: NA
D: NA
length: 14
V: TRBV21-1
J: TRBJ1-4
CDR3: CARRTRGGNEKLFF
DNA: TGTGCCAGACGGACGAGGGGCGGTAATGAAAAACTGTTTTTT

size: NA
D: TRBD2
length: 18
V: TRBV9
J: TRBJ2-3
CDR3: CASSPPRGGGAGGDTQYF
DNA: TGTGCCAGCAGCCCCCCTCGCGGCGGGGGGGCCGGTGGAGATACGCAGTATTTT

size: NA
D: NA
length: 16
V: TRBV2
J: TRBJ1-1
CDR3: CASSVRLGELGAEAFF
DNA: TGTGCCAGCAGCGTACGACTTGGGGAGTTGGGCGCTGAAGCTTTCTTT

size: NA
D: NA
length: 15
V: TRBV6-1
J: TRBJ1-6
CDR3: CASSVGGSLNSPLHF
DNA: TGTGCCAGCAGTGTTGGGGGGTCTCTTAATTCACCCCTCCACTTT

size: NA
D: TRBD2
length: 19
V: TRBV11-2
J: TRBJ2-7
CDR3: CASSTPGVLAGGRSYEQYF
DNA: TGTGCCAGCAGCACCCCAGGGGTGCTAGCGGGGGGGCGATCCTACGAGCAGTACTTC

size: NA
D: NA
length: 14
V: TRBV6-6
J: TRBJ2-7
CDR3: CASSSGWKGYEQYF
DNA: TGTGCCAGCAGTTCCGGGTGGAAGGGCTACGAGCAGTACTTC

size: NA
D: TRBD1
length: 13
V: TRBV29-1
J: TRBJ1-6
CDR3: CSVAQGANSPLHF
DNA: TGCAGCGTTGCGCAGGGGGCTAATTCACCCCTCCACTTT

size: NA
D: TRBD1
length: 13
V: TRBV5-4
J: TRBJ1-2
CDR3: CATLDRGRGGYTF
DNA: TGTGCCACCTTGGACAGGGGCCGCGGTGGCTACACCTTC

size: once
D: NA
length: 12
V: TRBV6-1
J: TRBJ2-1
CDR3: CATTVSYNEQFF
DNA: TGTGCCACGACAGTTTCCTACAATGAGCAGTTCTTC

size: NA
D: TRBD2
length: 16
V: TRBV18
J: TRBJ2-3
CDR3: CASSPGLAGGQDTQYF
DNA: TGTGCCAGCTCACCGGGACTAGCGGGGGGCCAAGATACGCAGTATTTT

size: NA
D: TRBD2
length: 15
V: TRBV4-2
J: TRBJ2-3
CDR3: CASSQDGTRGDTQYF
DNA: TGTGCCAGCAGCCAAGATGGGACTAGAGGAGATACGCAGTATTTT

size: NA
D: NA
length: 14
V: TRBV7-7
J: TRBJ2-6
CDR3: CASSSSAGANVLTF
DNA: TGTGCTAGCAGCTCATCAGCTGGGGCCAACGTCCTGACTTTC

size: NA
D: TRBD2
length: 13
V: TRBV5-1
J: TRBJ2-7
CDR3: CASSWEGTDEQYF
DNA: TGCGCCAGCAGCTGGGAGGGGACGGACGAGCAGTACTTC

size: NA
D: NA
length: 15
V: TRBV2
J: TRBJ1-5
CDR3: CASRETDVSNQPQHF
DNA: TGTGCCAGCAGAGAGACAGACGTTAGCAATCAGCCCCAGCATTTT

size: once
D: TRBD2
length: 11
V: TRBV20-1
J: TRBJ2-3
CDR3: CRTSLIDTQYF
DNA: TGCAGGACTAGCTTGATAGATACGCAGTATTTT

size: NA
D: TRBD1
length: 14
V: TRBV9
J: TRBJ1-1
CDR3: CASSRGRGHTEAFF
DNA: TGTGCCAGCAGCAGGGGCAGGGGGCACACTGAAGCTTTCTTT

size: NA
D: NA
length: 14
V: TRBV13
J: TRBJ2-3
CDR3: CASSLDSSPDTQYF
DNA: TGTGCCAGCAGCTTAGACAGCTCCCCAGATACGCAGTATTTT

size: NA
D: NA
length: 15
V: TRBV10-3
J: TRBJ1-6
CDR3: CAISDSGSYNSPLHF
DNA: TGTGCCATCAGTGATTCAGGCTCCTATAATTCACCCCTCCACTTT

size: NA
D: NA
length: 14
V: TRBV28
J: TRBJ2-5
CDR3: CASSLRDTQETQYF
DNA: TGTGCCAGCAGTCTCCGGGACACACAAGAGACCCAGTACTTC

size: NA
D: NA
length: 14
V: TRBV18
J: TRBJ2-2
CDR3: CASSPGRRPGELFF
DNA: TGTGCCAGCTCCCCCGGACGGCGACCCGGGGAGCTGTTTTTT

size: NA
D: NA
length: 15
V: TRBV2
J: TRBJ2-3
CDR3: CASTQGGVSTDTQYF
DNA: TGTGCCAGCACCCAAGGCGGGGTTAGCACAGATACGCAGTATTTT

size: NA
D: NA
length: 15
V: TRBV10-2
J: TRBJ1-2
CDR3: CASSPPQGTIYGYTF
DNA: TGCGCCAGCAGTCCCCCCCAGGGGACTATCTATGGCTACACCTTC

size: NA
D: NA
length: 16
V: TRBV7-9
J: TRBJ1-3
CDR3: CASSLVASSSGNTIYF
DNA: TGTGCCAGCAGCTTAGTAGCGTCGAGCTCTGGAAACACCATATATTTT

size: NA
D: NA
length: 14
V: TRBV7-6
J: TRBJ2-5
CDR3: CASSLTPGQETQYF
DNA: TGTGCCAGCAGCTTAACCCCGGGGCAAGAGACCCAGTACTTC

size: NA
D: NA
length: 13
V: TRBV2
J: TRBJ1-6
CDR3: CATPGTQDSPLHF
DNA: TGTGCCACCCCCGGGACGCAGGATTCACCCCTCCACTTT

size: once
D: TRBD2
length: 16
V: TRBV9
J: TRBJ2-5
CDR3: CASSVDPSGGQETQYF
DNA: TGTGCCAGCAGCGTAGATCCTAGCGGGGGACAAGAGACCCAGTACTTC

size: once
D: TRBD1
length: 17
V: TRBV11-2
J: TRBJ1-2
CDR3: CASSLASPKQGLYGYTF
DNA: TGTGCCAGCAGCTTAGCCAGTCCGAAACAGGGGTTGTATGGCTACACCTTC

size: once
D: NA
length: 15
V: TRBV9
J: TRBJ1-3
CDR3: CASSFTGTSGNTIYF
DNA: TGTGCCAGCAGTTTTACAGGGACCTCTGGAAACACCATATATTTT

size: NA
D: TRBD1
length: 15
V: TRBV5-8
J: TRBJ1-4
CDR3: CASSSTGQGGGKLFF
DNA: TGTGCCAGCAGCTCGACCGGACAGGGGGGAGGAAAACTGTTTTTT

size: NA
D: TRBD1
length: 14
V: TRBV9
J: TRBJ2-2
CDR3: CASRKTGDTGELFF
DNA: TGTGCCAGCAGAAAAACAGGGGACACCGGGGAGCTGTTTTTT

size: NA
D: TRBD1
length: 14
V: TRBV5-1
J: TRBJ2-1
CDR3: CASTLRTGDNEQFF
DNA: TGCGCCAGCACCCTCAGGACAGGGGACAATGAGCAGTTCTTC

size: once
D: NA
length: 13
V: TRBV4-2
J: TRBJ1-4
CDR3: CASRGSTNEKLFF
DNA: TGTGCCAGCAGGGGGTCAACTAATGAAAAACTGTTTTTT

size: NA
D: NA
length: 14
V: TRBV5-5
J: TRBJ2-7
CDR3: CASSQTVGSYEQYF
DNA: TGTGCCAGCAGCCAAACGGTCGGCTCCTACGAGCAGTACTTC

size: once
D: NA
length: 13
V: TRBV6-5
J: TRBJ1-1
CDR3: CASSQQTAGEAFF
DNA: TGTGCCAGCAGCCAACAGACTGCTGGAGAAGCTTTCTTT

size: NA
D: NA
length: 14
V: TRBV6-6
J: TRBJ1-2
CDR3: CASDSDGLRNGYTF
DNA: TGTGCCAGCGATTCCGACGGCCTTCGGAATGGCTACACCTTC

size: NA
D: TRBD1
length: 15
V: TRBV27
J: TRBJ1-2
CDR3: CASSSGQGFNYGYTF
DNA: TGTGCCAGCAGTTCGGGACAGGGGTTCAACTATGGCTACACCTTC

size: NA
D: NA
length: 14
V: TRBV6-1
J: TRBJ1-5
CDR3: CASRRIKGDQPQHF
DNA: TGTGCCAGCAGAAGAATCAAAGGTGATCAGCCCCAGCATTTT

size: NA
D: NA
length: 14
V: TRBV5-1
J: TRBJ1-1
CDR3: CASSFRGVSREAFF
DNA: TGCGCCAGCAGCTTCAGGGGCGTAAGTCGAGAAGCTTTCTTT

size: NA
D: NA
length: 15
V: TRBV19
J: TRBJ1-2
CDR3: CASSIVPGSNYGYTF
DNA: TGTGCCAGTAGTATAGTGCCAGGTTCTAACTATGGCTACACCTTC

size: NA
D: NA
length: 13
V: TRBV7-9
J: TRBJ1-2
CDR3: CASSFTGSGGYTF
DNA: TGTGCCAGCAGCTTCACAGGGTCTGGTGGCTACACCTTC

size: NA
D: NA
length: 15
V: TRBV2
J: TRBJ2-7
CDR3: CASSALLAPYYEQYF
DNA: TGTGCCAGCTCAGCTCTCCTAGCGCCGTACTACGAGCAGTACTTC

size: NA
D: NA
length: 12
V: TRBV18
J: TRBJ2-7
CDR3: CASRGAGYEQYF
DNA: TGTGCCAGCAGGGGCGCGGGCTACGAGCAGTACTTC

size: once
D: TRBD1
length: 15
V: TRBV4-1
J: TRBJ1-2
CDR3: CASSDRDRGNYGYTF
DNA: TGCGCCAGCAGCGACCGGGACAGGGGGAACTATGGCTACACCTTC

size: few
D: NA
length: 13
V: TRBV7-9
J: TRBJ2-1
CDR3: CASSRDNLDEQFF
DNA: TGTGCCAGCAGCAGGGATAACCTCGATGAGCAGTTCTTC

size: NA
D: NA
length: 12
V: TRBV27
J: TRBJ2-2
CDR3: CASSEVTGELFF
DNA: TGTGCCAGCAGTGAAGTCACAGGGGAGCTGTTTTTT

size: NA
D: NA
length: 15
V: TRBV5-1
J: TRBJ2-5
CDR3: CASSRSTGTRETQYF
DNA: TGCGCCAGCAGCCGCTCTACCGGGACCCGAGAGACCCAGTACTTC

size: NA
D: NA
length: 13
V: TRBV7-9
J: TRBJ2-5
CDR3: CASTPDLSETQYF
DNA: TGTGCCAGCACTCCGGATCTAAGCGAGACCCAGTACTTC

size: NA
D: NA
length: 17
V: TRBV11-1
J: TRBJ2-1
CDR3: CASSLAGTPTLYNEQFF
DNA: TGTGCCAGCAGCTTAGCGGGGACACCGACCCTTTACAATGAGCAGTTCTTC